The 12 T cell receptor beta chains below were found in one sample sequenced in a study of blood T cell repertoires in COVID-19. Assay: immunoSEQ multiplex PCR; the TCRdb copy retains only in-frame clones and omits some. Here the sample spans some 250,000 clones, about 90% being singletons. The sequencing sample was made of PBMCs or T cells enriched from blood (not recorded which). These receptors were collected from a human donor in a cohort exposed to, infected with or recovered from COVID-19 (not recorded which). The donor label of this sample is uncertain.

The gene calls are TRBV7-3 and TRBJ2-1; the D is unclear. V was trimmed by 0 bases and J by 8 bases, leaving 8 bases between them. Germline V gene lookup returns CDR1 SGHTA and CDR2 FQGTGA. CDR3 length: 13 residues. CDR3 protein: CASSLTSRHEQFF. The CDR3 DNA sequence: TGTGCCAGCAGCTTAACGTCTAGACATGAGCAGTTCTTC.

The genes are TRBV7-8 and TRBJ2-3; 7 nucleotides match TRBD2. Germline loops: CDR1 SGHVS, CDR2 FQNEAQ. J lost 1 base, V lost 1 base, and 5 bases had no gene match. The CDR3 runs 16 residues. The CDR3 bases are TGTGCCAGCAGCTTAGAGGAGGGGAGGGGCACAGATACGCAGTATTTT. Its translation: CASSLEEGRGTDTQYF.

This sequence joins TRBV16 and TRBJ1-5, with TRBD1 identical over 9 bases. Trimming removed 0 bases from V and 1 base from J; junction bases left unmatched: 7. The CDR3 totals 18 residues. The germline gives CDR1 KGHSY, CDR2 FQNENV. The CDR3, as DNA: TGTGCCAGCAGCCAATCATACAGGGGGCGAGGAAGCAATCAGCCCCAGCATTTT. It specifies CASSQSYRGRGSNQPQHF.

The chain is built from TRBV7-6 and TRBJ2-1; the match to TRBD2 covers 7 bases. Losses at the gene ends were 0 bases for V and 2 bases for J; bases not matched to a gene: 16. The CDR3 has 20 amino acids. The germline CDR1 and CDR2 sequences are SGHVS and FNYEAQ. The CDR3 spells CASSLAVSEWGGVPYNEQFF. The CDR3 nucleotides read TGTGCCAGCAGCTTAGCCGTCTCCGAATGGGGGGGGGTCCCCTACAATGAGCAGTTCTTC.

The V call is TRBV4-1, the J call TRBJ2-1; TRBD2 matches 10 bases. Trimming cost V 0 bases and J 8 bases; bases outside gene matches: 7. Germline CDR1 and CDR2: MGHRA and YSYEKL. The CDR3 extends over 16 amino acids. The CDR3 DNA reads TGCGCCAGCAGCCAAGAGAAGCGGGGGGGCCGTCATGAGCAGTTCTTC. Translation gives CASSQEKRGGRHEQFF.

The chain has TRBV12-3 or TRBV12-4 and TRBJ2-1, with TRBD1 identical over 7 bases. The junction had 3 bases not matched to a gene; V was cut back by 6 bases and J by 4 bases. The CDR3 runs 13 residues. As DNA, the CDR3 is TGTGCCAGCAGGGCAGGGGGATACAATGAGCAGTTCTTC. The encoded protein is CASRAGGYNEQFF.

The V gene is TRBV9, the J gene TRBJ1-4; D may be TRBD1 (5 bases). This CDR3 has 14 residues. Germline V lookup: CDR1 SGDLS, CDR2 YYNGEE. Between the trimmed V and J ends, which lost 3 bases and 12 bases, there was a span of 18 bases. The CDR3 DNA follows: TGTGCCAGCAGCGCAGGGCCCTCCGGGAGAGAACTGTTTTTT. Protein product: CASSAGPSGRELFF.

This chain uses TRBV24-1 with TRBJ1-4, with TRBD1 identical over 7 bases. Germline CDR1 and CDR2: KGHDR and SFDVKD. V shed 9 bases and J 4 bases; nucleotides not matched to a gene: 19. This CDR3 has 18 amino acids. CDR3 sequence (DNA): TGTGCCACCCCACCCCAGCAGGGGGACCGGAATCATAATGAAAAACTGTTTTTT. This encodes CATPPQQGDRNHNEKLFF.

The sample holds one count of this clone. The chain combines TRBV7-8 with TRBJ2-5, with 9 bases aligning to TRBD1. The V gene's germline CDR1 is SGHVS and CDR2 FQNEAQ. CDR3 size: 13 residues. V was pared by 11 bases and J by 5 bases, with 9 bases of the junction left unmatched. The CDR3 DNA reads TGTGCCCGGGACGGACAGGGGTCGGAGACCCAGTACTTC. It translates to CARDGQGSETQYF.

The genes are TRBV4-1 and TRBJ1-2; a weak D match, TRBD1 (6 bases). Trimming stripped 3 bases from V and 6 bases from J, with 17 bases between. The CDR3 has 15 residues. Germline CDR1 is MGHRA and CDR2 is YSYEKL. The CDR3 coding sequence is TGCGCCAGCAGCCAGCCCAGGGGCGTAAGGGATGGCTACACCTTC. This encodes CASSQPRGVRDGYTF.

The gene calls are TRBV30 and TRBJ1-4; D may be TRBD1 (5 bases). Germline CDR1 is GTSNPN and CDR2 is SVGIG (reference sequence). V was clipped by 5 bases and J by 4 bases, with 14 bases between them. The CDR3 runs 14 residues. The CDR3 nucleotides are TGTGCCTGGGGCCTCGCTAGGGGTAATGAAAAACTGTTTTTT. Translation: CAWGLARGNEKLFF.

In regard to this clone: Within the sample, other DNA sequences also encode this same CDR3. V gene TRBV10-3 combines with J gene TRBJ2-7; D not resolved. Per germline, CDR1 ENHRY and CDR2 SYGVKD. V was cut by 8 bases and J by 3 bases, with 8 bases left in between. The CDR3 totals 11 residues. DNA of the CDR3: TGTGCCATCGGTAGCAGCTACGAGCAGTACTTC. Protein product: CAIGSSYEQYF.